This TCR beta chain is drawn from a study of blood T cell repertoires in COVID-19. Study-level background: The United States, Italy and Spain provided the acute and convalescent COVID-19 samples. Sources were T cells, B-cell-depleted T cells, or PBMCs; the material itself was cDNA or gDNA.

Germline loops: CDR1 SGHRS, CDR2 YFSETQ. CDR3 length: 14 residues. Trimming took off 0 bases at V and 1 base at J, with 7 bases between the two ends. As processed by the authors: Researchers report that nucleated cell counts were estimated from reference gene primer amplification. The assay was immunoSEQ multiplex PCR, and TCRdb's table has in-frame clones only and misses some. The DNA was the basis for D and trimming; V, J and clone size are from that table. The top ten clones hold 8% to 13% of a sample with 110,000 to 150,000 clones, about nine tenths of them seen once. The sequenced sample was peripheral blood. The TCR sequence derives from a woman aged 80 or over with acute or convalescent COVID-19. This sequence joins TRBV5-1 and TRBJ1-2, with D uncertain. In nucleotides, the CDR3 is TGCGCCAGCAGCTTGGACAATTTTAACTATGGCTACACCTTC. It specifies CASSLDNFNYGYTF. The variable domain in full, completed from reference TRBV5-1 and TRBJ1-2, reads KAGVTQTPRYLIKTRGQQVTLSCSPISGHRSVSWYQQTPGQGLQFLFEYFSETQRNKGNFPGRFSGRQFSNSRSEMNVSTLELGDSALYLCASSLDNFNYGYTFGSGTRLTVV.